Here is one TCR beta chain with its context. Antigen specificity is unknown. The data were obtained in a study of T-cell memory formation after mild COVID-19. At the level of the study: TCR clusters mostly belonged to single donors. Points from the study as a whole: CD4+ clones that contracted lay mainly in CM and EM; CD8+ ones lay in EMRA. Several responding clones turned up in pre-infection memory, indicating that cross-reactive memory may have taken part.

The 5'RACE method, run with constant-segment primers, produced TCR alpha and TCR beta cDNA libraries (carrying sample barcodes and UMIs). TCRdb analysed the 5' RACE reads with MiXCR anew, one entry per CDR3 protein. In the table there are about 400,000 distinct CDR3 sequences, more than 20% of which are singletons. Per the germline V gene, CDR1 is DFQATT and CDR2 is SNEGSKA (reference sequence). Trimming at V came to 3 bases and at J to 5 bases, leaving 4 bases not matched to a gene. The CDR3 sequence is 14 residues long. The sample consisted of PBMCs or a T cell subset sorted from them (not recorded which). The receptor's source is an adult woman who had mild COVID-19 (a few samples of this study predate the infection). Cell type and time point are not known. The V gene is TRBV20-1, the J gene TRBJ2-2, with TRBD1 matching over 9 bases. CDR3 residues: CSASGTGTTGELFF. The CDR3 region has the DNA TGCAGTGCTAGTGGGACAGGGACGACCGGGGAGCTGTTTTTT.